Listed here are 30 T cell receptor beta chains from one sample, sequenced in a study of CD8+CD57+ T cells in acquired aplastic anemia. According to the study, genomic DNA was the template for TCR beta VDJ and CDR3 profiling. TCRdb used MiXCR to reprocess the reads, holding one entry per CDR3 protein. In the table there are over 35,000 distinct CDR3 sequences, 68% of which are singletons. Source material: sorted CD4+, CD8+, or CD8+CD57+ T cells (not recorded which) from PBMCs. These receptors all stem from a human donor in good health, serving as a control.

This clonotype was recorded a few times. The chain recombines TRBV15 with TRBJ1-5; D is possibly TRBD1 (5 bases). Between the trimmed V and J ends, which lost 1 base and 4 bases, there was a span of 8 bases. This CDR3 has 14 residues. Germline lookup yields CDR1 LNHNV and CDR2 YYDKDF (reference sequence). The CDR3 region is CATSRGAGNQPQHF. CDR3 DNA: TGTGCCACCAGCAGAGGGGCAGGGAATCAGCCCCAGCATTTT.

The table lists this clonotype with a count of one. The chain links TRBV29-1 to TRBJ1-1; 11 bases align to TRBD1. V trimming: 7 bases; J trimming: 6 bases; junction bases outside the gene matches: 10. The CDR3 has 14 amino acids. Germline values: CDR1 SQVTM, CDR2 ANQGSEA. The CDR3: CSAWTGGSLSEAFF. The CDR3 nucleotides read TGCAGCGCCTGGACAGGGGGCTCGTTATCTGAAGCTTTCTTT.

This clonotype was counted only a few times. For the CDR3, the DNA is TGTGCCAGCAGCCCCGGGGCGGGAGGACGGACCGGGGAGCTGTTTTTT. Protein product: CASSPGAGGRTGELFF. This chain joins TRBV7-3 and TRBJ2-2; TRBD2 agrees at 8 bases. J lost 5 bases, V lost 5 bases, and 10 bases had no gene match. CDR3 length: 16 residues. The germline V gene encodes CDR1 SGHTA and CDR2 FQGTGA. Filled out from reference TRBV7-3 and TRBJ2-2, the complete variable domain reads GAGVSQTPSNKVTEKGKYVELRCDPISGHTALYWYRQSLGQGPEFLIYFQGTGAADDSGLPNDRFFAVRPEGSVSTLKIQRTERGDSAVYLCASSPGAGGRTGELFFGEGSRLTVL.

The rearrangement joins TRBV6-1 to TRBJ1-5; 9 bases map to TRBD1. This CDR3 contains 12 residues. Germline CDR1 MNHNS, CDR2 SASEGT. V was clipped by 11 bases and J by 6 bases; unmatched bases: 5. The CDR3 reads CAGGQGTQPQHF. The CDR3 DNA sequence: TGTGCCGGCGGACAGGGGACTCAGCCCCAGCATTTT.

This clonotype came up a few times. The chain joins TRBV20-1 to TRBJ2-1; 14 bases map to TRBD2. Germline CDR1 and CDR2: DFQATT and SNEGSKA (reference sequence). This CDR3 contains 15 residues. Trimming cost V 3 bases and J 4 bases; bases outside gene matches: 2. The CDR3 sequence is CSARRLAGGYNEQFF. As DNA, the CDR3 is TGCAGTGCTAGGAGACTAGCGGGGGGGTACAATGAGCAGTTCTTC.

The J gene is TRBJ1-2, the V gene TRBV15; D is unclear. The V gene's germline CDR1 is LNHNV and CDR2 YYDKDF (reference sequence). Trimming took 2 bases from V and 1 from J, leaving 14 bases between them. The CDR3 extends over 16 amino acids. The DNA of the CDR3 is TGTGCCACCAGCAGATCTGACTCCAAAATTAACTATGGCTACACCTTC. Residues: CATSRSDSKINYGYTF.

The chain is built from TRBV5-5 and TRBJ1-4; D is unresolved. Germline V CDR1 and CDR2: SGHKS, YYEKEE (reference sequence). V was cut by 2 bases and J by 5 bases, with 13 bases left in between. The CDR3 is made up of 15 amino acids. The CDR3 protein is CASSFGLGENEKLFF. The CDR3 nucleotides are TGTGCCAGCAGCTTCGGGTTAGGAGAAAATGAAAAACTGTTTTTT.

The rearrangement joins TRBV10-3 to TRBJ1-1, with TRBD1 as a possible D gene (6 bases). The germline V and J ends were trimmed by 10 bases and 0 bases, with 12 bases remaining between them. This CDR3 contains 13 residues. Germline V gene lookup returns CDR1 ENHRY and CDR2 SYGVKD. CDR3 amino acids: CATRDTVNTEAFF. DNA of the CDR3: TGTGCCACCCGGGACACCGTGAACACTGAAGCTTTCTTT.

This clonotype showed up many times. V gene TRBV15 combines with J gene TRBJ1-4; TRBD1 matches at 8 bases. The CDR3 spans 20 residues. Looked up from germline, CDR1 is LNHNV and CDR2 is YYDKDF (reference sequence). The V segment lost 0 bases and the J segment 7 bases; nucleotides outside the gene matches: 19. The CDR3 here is CATSRDTPGGFGGDGEKLFF. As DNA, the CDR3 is TGTGCCACCAGCAGAGATACCCCAGGGGGCTTTGGGGGAGACGGTGAAAAACTGTTTTTT. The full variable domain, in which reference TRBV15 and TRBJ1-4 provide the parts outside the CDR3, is DAMVIQNPRYQVTQFGKPVTLSCSQTLNHNVMYWYQQKSSQAPKLLFHYYDKDFNNEADTPDNFQSRRPNTSFCFLDIRSPGLGDTAMYLCATSRDTPGGFGGDGEKLFFGSGTQLSVL.

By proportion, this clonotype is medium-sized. As DNA, the CDR3 is TGCAGTGGCCAGGGACAGGGCTACGAGCAGTACTTC. It codes for CSGQGQGYEQYF. V usage is TRBV20-1 and J usage is TRBJ2-7; 9 nucleotides line up with TRBD1. The CDR3 loop spans 12 amino acids. V shed 7 bases, J shed 3 bases, and the junction held 4 bases outside the gene matches. Per germline, CDR1 DFQATT and CDR2 SNEGSKA (reference sequence).

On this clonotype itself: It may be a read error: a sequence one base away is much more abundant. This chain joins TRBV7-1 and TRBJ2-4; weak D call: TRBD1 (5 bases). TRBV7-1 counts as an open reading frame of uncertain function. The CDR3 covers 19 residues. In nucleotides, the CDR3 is TGTGCCAGCAGCTCGAACTTACCGGGTAGCCTTGGGGCCAAAAACATTCGGTACTTC. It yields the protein CASSSNLPGSLGAKNIRYF.

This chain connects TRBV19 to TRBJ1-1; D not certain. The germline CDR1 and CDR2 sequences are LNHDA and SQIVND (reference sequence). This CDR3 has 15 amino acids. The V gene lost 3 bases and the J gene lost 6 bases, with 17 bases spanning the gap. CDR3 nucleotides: TGTGCCAGTAGTATTAATAGAGATACGGCGGCTGAAGCTTTCTTT. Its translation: CASSINRDTAAEAFF.

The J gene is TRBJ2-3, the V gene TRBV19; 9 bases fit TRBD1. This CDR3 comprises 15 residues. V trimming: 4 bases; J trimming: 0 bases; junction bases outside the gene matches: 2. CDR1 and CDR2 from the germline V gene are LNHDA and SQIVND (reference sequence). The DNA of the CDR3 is TGTGCCAGTAGTAGGGGGACAGGGAGCACAGATACGCAGTATTTT. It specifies CASSRGTGSTDTQYF. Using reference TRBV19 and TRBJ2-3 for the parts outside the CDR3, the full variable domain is DGGITQSPKYLFRKEGQNVTLSCEQNLNHDAMYWYRQDPGQGLRLIYYSQIVNDFQKGDIAEGYSVSREKKESFPLTVTSAQKNPTAFYLCASSRGTGSTDTQYFGPGTRLTVL.

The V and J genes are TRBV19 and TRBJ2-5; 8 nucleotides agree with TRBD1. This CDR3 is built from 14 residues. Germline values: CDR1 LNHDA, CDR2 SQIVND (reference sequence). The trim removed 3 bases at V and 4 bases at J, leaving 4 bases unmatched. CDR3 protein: CASSIPTGAETQYF. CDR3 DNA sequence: TGTGCCAGTAGTATCCCGACAGGGGCAGAGACCCAGTACTTC.

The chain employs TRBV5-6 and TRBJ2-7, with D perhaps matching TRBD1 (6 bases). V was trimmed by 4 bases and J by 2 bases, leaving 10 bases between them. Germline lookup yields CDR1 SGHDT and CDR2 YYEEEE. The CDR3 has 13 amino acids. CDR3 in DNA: TGTGCCAGCAGCACCGGACAGACCTACGAGCAGTACTTC. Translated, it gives CASSTGQTYEQYF.

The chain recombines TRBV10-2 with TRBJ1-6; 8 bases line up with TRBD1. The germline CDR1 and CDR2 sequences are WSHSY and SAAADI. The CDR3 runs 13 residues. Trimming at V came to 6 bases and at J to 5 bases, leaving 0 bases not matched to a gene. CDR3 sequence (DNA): TGCGCCAGCAGGGGACAGGATAATTCACCCCTCCACTTT. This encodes CASRGQDNSPLHF.

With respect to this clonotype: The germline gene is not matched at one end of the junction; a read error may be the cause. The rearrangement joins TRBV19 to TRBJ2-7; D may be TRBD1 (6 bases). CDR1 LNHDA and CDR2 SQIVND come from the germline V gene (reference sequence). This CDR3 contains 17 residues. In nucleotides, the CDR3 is TGTGCCAGTAGTATAGGATCCCCCCCGGAAAGGGGGTACGAGCGGTACTTC. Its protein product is CASSIGSPPERGYERYF.

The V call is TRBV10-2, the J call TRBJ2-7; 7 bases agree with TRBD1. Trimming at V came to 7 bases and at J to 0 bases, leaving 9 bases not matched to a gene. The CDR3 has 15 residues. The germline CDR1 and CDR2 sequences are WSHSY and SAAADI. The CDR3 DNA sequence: TGCGCCAGCAACGCCGGGACAGCGAGCTCCTACGAGCAGTACTTC. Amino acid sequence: CASNAGTASSYEQYF.

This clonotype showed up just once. CDR3 nucleotide sequence: TGTGCCATCAGTGGGGGGCACGAGCAGTACTTC. This gives the protein CAISGGHEQYF. The chain combines TRBV10-3 with TRBJ2-7, with D possibly matching TRBD1 (6 bases). Trimming removed 4 bases at V and 5 bases at J, with 6 bases between. The CDR3 has 11 residues. Germline assignment: CDR1 ENHRY and CDR2 SYGVKD.

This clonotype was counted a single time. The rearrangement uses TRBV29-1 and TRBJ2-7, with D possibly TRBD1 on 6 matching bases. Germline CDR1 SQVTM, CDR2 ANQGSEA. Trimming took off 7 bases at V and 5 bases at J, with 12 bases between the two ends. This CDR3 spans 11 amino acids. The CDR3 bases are TGCAGCGGAACAGCAGGGGACGAGCAGTACTTC. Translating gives CSGTAGDEQYF.

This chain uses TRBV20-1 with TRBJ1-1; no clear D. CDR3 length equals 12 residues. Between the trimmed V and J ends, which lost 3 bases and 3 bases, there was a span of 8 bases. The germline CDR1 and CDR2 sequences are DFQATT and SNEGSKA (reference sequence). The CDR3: CSASRGYTEAFF. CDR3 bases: TGCAGTGCTAGTCGCGGGTACACTGAAGCTTTCTTT.

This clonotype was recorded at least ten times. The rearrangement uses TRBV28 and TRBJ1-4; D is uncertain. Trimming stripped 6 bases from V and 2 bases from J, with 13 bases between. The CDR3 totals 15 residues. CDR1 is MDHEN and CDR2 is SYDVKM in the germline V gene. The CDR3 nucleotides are TGTGCCAGCAGGCCCAAGGCGGTGACTAATGAAAAACTGTTTTTT. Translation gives CASRPKAVTNEKLFF.

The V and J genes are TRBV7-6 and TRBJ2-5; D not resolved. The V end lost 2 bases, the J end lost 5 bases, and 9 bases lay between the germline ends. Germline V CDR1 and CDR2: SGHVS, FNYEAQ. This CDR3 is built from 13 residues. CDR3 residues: CASSLNALETQYF. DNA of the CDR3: TGTGCCAGCAGCTTAAATGCCCTGGAGACCCAGTACTTC.

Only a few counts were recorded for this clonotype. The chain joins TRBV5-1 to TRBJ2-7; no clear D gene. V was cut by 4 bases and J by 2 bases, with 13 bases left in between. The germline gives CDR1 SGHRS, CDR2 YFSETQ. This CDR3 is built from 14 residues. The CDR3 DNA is TGCGCCAGCAGCCCCCGGCACAGAACCTACGAGCAGTACTTC. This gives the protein CASSPRHRTYEQYF.

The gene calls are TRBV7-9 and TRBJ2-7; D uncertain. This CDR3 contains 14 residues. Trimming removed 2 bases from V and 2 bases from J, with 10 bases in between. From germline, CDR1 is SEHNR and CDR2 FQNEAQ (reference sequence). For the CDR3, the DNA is TGTGCCAGCAGCTTACGGCAGGACGCCTACGAGCAGTACTTC. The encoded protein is CASSLRQDAYEQYF.

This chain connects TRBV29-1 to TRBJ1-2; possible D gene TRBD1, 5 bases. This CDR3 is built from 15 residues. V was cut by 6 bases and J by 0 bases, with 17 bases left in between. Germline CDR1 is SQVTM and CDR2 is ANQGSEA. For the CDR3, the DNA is TGCAGCGTAGAAAGAGGGGTAGGGGCTAACTATGGCTACACCTTC. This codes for CSVERGVGANYGYTF.

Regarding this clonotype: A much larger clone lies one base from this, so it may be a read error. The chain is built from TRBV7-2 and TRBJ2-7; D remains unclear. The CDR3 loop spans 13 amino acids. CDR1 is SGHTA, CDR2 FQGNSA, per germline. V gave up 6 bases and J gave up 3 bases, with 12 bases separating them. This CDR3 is CASSFSRGYEQYF. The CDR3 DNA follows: TGTGCCAGCAGTTTTAGCCGCGGCTACGAGCAGTACTTC. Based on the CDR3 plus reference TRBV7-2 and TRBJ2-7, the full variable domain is GAGVSQSPSNKVTEKGKDVELRCDPISGHTALYWYRQSLGQGLEFLIYFQGNSAPDKSGLPSDRFSAERTGGSVSTLTIQRTQQEDSAVYLCASSFSRGYEQYFGPGTRLTVT.

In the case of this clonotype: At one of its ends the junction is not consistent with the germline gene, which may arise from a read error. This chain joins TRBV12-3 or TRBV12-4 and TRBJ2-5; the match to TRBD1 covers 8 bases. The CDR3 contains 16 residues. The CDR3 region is CASSLVSGTGQETQYF. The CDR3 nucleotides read TGTGCCAGCAGCTTAGTCTCCGGGACAGGACAAGAGACCCAGTACTTC.

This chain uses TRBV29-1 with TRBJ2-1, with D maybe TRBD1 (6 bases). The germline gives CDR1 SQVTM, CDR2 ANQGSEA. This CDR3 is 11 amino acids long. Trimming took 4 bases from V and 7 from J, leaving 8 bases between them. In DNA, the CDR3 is TGCAGCGTTGGGCAGGGGAATGAGCAGTTCTTC. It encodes CSVGQGNEQFF.

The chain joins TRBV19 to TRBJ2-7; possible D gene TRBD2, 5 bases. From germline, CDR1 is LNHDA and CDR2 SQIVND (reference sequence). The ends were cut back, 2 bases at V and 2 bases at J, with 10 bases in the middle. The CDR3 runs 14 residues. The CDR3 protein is CASSILSGAYEQYF. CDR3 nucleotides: TGTGCCAGTAGTATACTGTCCGGGGCCTACGAGCAGTACTTC.